Shown below are 27 T cell receptor beta chains from a single sample sequenced in a study of T cells in Graves' hyperthyroidism and ophthalmopathy. Researchers took RNA transcripts and amplified the TCR beta CDR3 regions from them. The HTBI set primed first-round TCR CDR3 RT-PCR. TCRdb re-called the multiplex PCR reads through MiXCR, storing one row per CDR3 protein. This sample has roughly 510,000 distinct CDR3 sequences, with around 20% found just once. Sequenced sample: blood. These receptors were obtained from a man aged 18 to 30 with Graves' hyperthyroidism.

The rearrangement links TRBV12-3 or TRBV12-4 to TRBJ1-1; TRBD1 is a possible D gene (6 bases). The CDR3 consists of 13 residues. With 7 bases removed from V and 1 base from J, the gap between germline ends came to 10 bases. The CDR3 DNA reads as TGTGCCAGCACTATAGGGGGGAACACTGAAGCTTTCTTT. Protein: CASTIGGNTEAFF.

This chain connects TRBV3-1 to TRBJ2-5; D ambiguous. Per the germline V gene, CDR1 is LGHDT and CDR2 is YNNKEL (reference sequence). The CDR3 sequence is 14 residues long. Trimming pared 4 bases from V and 4 bases from J, leaving 13 bases between. CDR3: CASSLTRGPETQYF. DNA of the CDR3: TGTGCCAGCAGCCTTACTCGAGGCCCAGAGACCCAGTACTTC.

There are a few counts of this clonotype. This sequence joins TRBV20-1 and TRBJ1-5, with 10 nucleotides matching TRBD1. The ends lost 6 bases at V and 9 bases at J; junction bases unmatched: 11. The CDR3 spans 14 residues. Germline assignment: CDR1 DFQATT and CDR2 SNEGSKA (reference sequence). The CDR3 spells CSAGTGAYGGPQHF. CDR3 in DNA: TGCAGTGCCGGGACAGGGGCATATGGTGGGCCCCAGCATTTT.

This clonotype was counted ten times or more. V is TRBV4-1 and J is TRBJ2-7; D remains unclear. The ends were cut back, 1 base at V and 0 bases at J, with 7 bases in the middle. CDR3 length: 14 amino acids. Germline CDR1 reads MGHRA; CDR2 reads YSYEKL. The CDR3 reads CASSQAPGSYEQYF. The CDR3 DNA sequence: TGCGCCAGCAGCCAAGCCCCCGGCTCCTACGAGCAGTACTTC.

This clonotype appeared many times. This chain links TRBV6-5 with TRBJ1-2, with D maybe TRBD1 (5 bases). Per germline, CDR1 MNHEY and CDR2 SVGAGI. This CDR3 has 13 amino acids. V dropped 4 bases and J dropped 5 bases, with 11 bases sitting between them. CDR3 bases: TGTGCCAGCAGTTGGGGACCGAAGTATGGCTACACCTTC. It encodes CASSWGPKYGYTF.

This clonotype came up many times. The chain recombines TRBV12-3 or TRBV12-4 with TRBJ2-7; D call uncertain. This CDR3 has 13 amino acids. V dropped 6 bases and J dropped 6 bases, with 15 bases sitting between them. CDR3 sequence: CASRSLGWGEQYF. The CDR3 coding sequence is TGTGCCAGCAGATCTCTCGGATGGGGCGAGCAGTACTTC.

This clonotype has at least ten counts. The DNA of the CDR3 is TGTGCCACCAGTGAGTCGGGGGACCCCTCCTACGAGCAGTACTTC. Translation: CATSESGDPSYEQYF. The chain recombines TRBV24-1 with TRBJ2-7; D may be TRBD2 (6 bases). Germline CDR1 KGHDR, CDR2 SFDVKD. V lost 4 bases to trimming and J lost 0 bases, with 12 bases between them. There are 15 residues in the CDR3.

Note on this clonotype: This could be a read error, since a much larger clone is one nucleotide away. The chain couples TRBV24-1 to TRBJ2-7; possibly TRBD1 for D (6 bases). Germline V CDR1 and CDR2: KGHDR, SFDVKD. Trimming cost V 12 bases and J 2 bases, with 16 bases left between them. This CDR3 is built from 13 residues. The CDR3 DNA reads TGTGCCGGCGACGGGGACACCGCCTACGAGCAGTACTTC. This gives the protein CAGDGDTAYEQYF.

V gene TRBV7-9 combines with J gene TRBJ1-1; 11 positions agree with TRBD1. Germline assignment: CDR1 SEHNR and CDR2 FQNEAQ (reference sequence). CDR3 length: 14 amino acids. V shed 5 bases, J shed 4 bases, and the junction held 3 bases outside the gene matches. The CDR3 coding sequence is TGTGCCAGCAGCGACGGGACAGGGGGCACTGAAGCTTTCTTT. It yields the protein CASSDGTGGTEAFF.

The V call is TRBV12-3 or TRBV12-4, the J call TRBJ1-1, with TRBD1 as a possible D gene (6 bases). Trimming removed 1 base from V and 14 bases from J, with 11 bases in between. This CDR3 is 11 amino acids long. The CDR3 protein is CASSLGGQVFF. The CDR3, as DNA: TGTGCCAGCAGTTTAGGGGGACAAGTATTCTTT.

The rearrangement links TRBV28 to TRBJ1-6, with a weak D call TRBD1 (6 bases). Deletions cut 7 bases from V and 9 bases from J, with 19 bases between. The germline gives CDR1 MDHEN, CDR2 SYDVKM. The length of the CDR3 is 15 residues. In DNA form, the CDR3 reads TGTGCCAGCACCCTTTTACCAGGGGCCGGTTCACCCCTCCACTTT. This codes for CASTLLPGAGSPLHF.

The V and J genes are TRBV12-3 or TRBV12-4 and TRBJ1-1; TRBD1 might be the D (6 bases). Trimming cost V 3 bases and J 5 bases, with 10 bases left between them. The CDR3 runs 13 residues. CDR3 sequence reads: CASSFWGRTEAFF. CDR3 in DNA: TGTGCCAGCAGTTTCTGGGGGCGAACTGAAGCTTTCTTT.

This clonotype was seen at least ten times. The rearrangement uses TRBV27 and TRBJ2-7; D unclear. Deletions cut 2 bases from V and 3 bases from J, with 8 bases between. Per the germline V gene, CDR1 is MNHEY and CDR2 is SMNVEV (reference sequence). This CDR3 is 13 amino acids long. The DNA for the CDR3 is TGTGCCAGCAGTTTAACGATGGGCTACGAGCAGTACTTC. Translation: CASSLTMGYEQYF.

V and J are TRBV6-1 and TRBJ2-7, with D unresolved. CDR3 length: 14 amino acids. The germline V and J ends were trimmed by 6 bases and 3 bases, with 15 bases remaining between them. From germline, CDR1 is MNHNS and CDR2 SASEGT. In DNA, the CDR3 is TGTGCCAGCAGAACGGGCTACGGGCACTACGAGCAGTACTTC. Encoded protein: CASRTGYGHYEQYF.

There are many counts of this clonotype. The chain recombines TRBV2 with TRBJ1-1; maybe TRBD1 (6 bases). The CDR3 consists of 15 residues. Germline lookup yields CDR1 SNHLY and CDR2 FYNNEI. The V gene lost 5 bases and the J gene lost 1 base, with 14 bases spanning the gap. Written as DNA, the CDR3 is TGTGCCAGCAGTCCCCTAGGACAGAGGAACACTGAAGCTTTCTTT. As protein: CASSPLGQRNTEAFF.

This clonotype has a count of ten or more. CDR3 protein: CSPTPTRKETQYF. Here the CDR3 DNA reads TGCAGCCCGACCCCTACTAGGAAAGAGACCCAGTACTTC. The V gene is TRBV20-1, the J gene TRBJ2-5; maybe TRBD2 (5 bases). The CDR3 spans 13 residues. Germline V gene lookup returns CDR1 DFQATT and CDR2 SNEGSKA (reference sequence).

This clonotype has a count of ten or more. V is TRBV6-5 and J is TRBJ2-2, with D hard to call. The ends were cut back, 4 bases at V and 5 bases at J, with 17 bases in the middle. Germline V gene lookup returns CDR1 MNHEY and CDR2 SVGAGI. The CDR3 contains 16 residues. CDR3 bases: TGTGCCAGCAGTTCGAACCGCGGACCACCGACCGGGGAGCTGTTTTTT. Its protein product is CASSSNRGPPTGELFF.

This clonotype was counted only a few times. V gene TRBV12-3 or TRBV12-4 combines with J gene TRBJ2-2; possibly TRBD2 for D (5 bases). V was cut by 6 bases and J by 5 bases, with 25 bases left in between. The CDR3 is 18 residues long. The CDR3 region is CASSTMVAFEGETGELFF. The CDR3 DNA reads as TGTGCCAGCAGCACTATGGTTGCCTTTGAGGGCGAAACCGGGGAGCTGTTTTTT.

This clonotype was counted at least ten times. The V gene is TRBV6-1, the J gene TRBJ2-5, with 12 bases identical to TRBD2. The CDR3 is 14 residues long. The V segment lost 11 bases and the J segment 2 bases; nucleotides outside the gene matches: 6. Germline V gene lookup returns CDR1 MNHNS and CDR2 SASEGT. CDR3 in amino acids: CAGGLAGLQETQYF. The CDR3 coding sequence is TGTGCCGGAGGACTAGCGGGACTACAAGAGACCCAGTACTTC.

This chain links TRBV6-5 with TRBJ2-7, with 7 positions matching TRBD2. With 6 bases clipped from V and 4 bases from J, the junction kept 6 bases outside the gene matches. CDR1 and CDR2 (germline): MNHEY, SVGAGI. The CDR3 has 13 amino acids. The chain's CDR3 is CASRAGGNYEQYF. The CDR3 DNA is TGTGCCAGCAGAGCCGGGGGGAATTACGAGCAGTACTTC.

This clonotype has more than one count but fewer than ten. CDR3 nucleotide sequence: TGTGCCAGCAGGGCCGGGACAGCGACCTACGAGCAGTACTTC. Residues: CASRAGTATYEQYF. The gene calls are TRBV2 and TRBJ2-7, with 7 bases matching TRBD1. This CDR3 region has 14 residues. V trimming: 6 bases; J trimming: 2 bases; junction bases outside the gene matches: 7. Germline V gene lookup returns CDR1 SNHLY and CDR2 FYNNEI. The variable domain in full, completed from reference TRBV2 and TRBJ2-7, reads EPEVTQTPSHQVTQMGQEVILRCVPISNHLYFYWYRQILGQKVEFLVSFYNNEISEKSEIFDDQFSVERPDGSNFTLKIRSTKLEDSAMYFCASRAGTATYEQYFGPGTRLTVT.

This clonotype was counted at least ten times. V and J are TRBV7-6 and TRBJ1-5; D uncertain. Trimming cost V 2 bases and J 10 bases, with 15 bases left between them. CDR3 length: 14 amino acids. Per germline, CDR1 SGHVS and CDR2 FNYEAQ. In nucleotides, the CDR3 is TGTGCCAGCAGCTTAACTCCTGGCTCTCCTCCCCAGCATTTT. It translates to CASSLTPGSPPQHF.

The sample holds many counts of this clonotype. The chain uses TRBV4-1 and TRBJ2-5, with TRBD1 identical over 9 bases. CDR3 size: 18 residues. CDR1 is MGHRA, CDR2 YSYEKL, per germline. The junction had 16 bases not matched to a gene; V was cut back by 4 bases and J by 4 bases. CDR3 amino acids: CASSPPDGTGRIRETQYF. For the CDR3, the DNA is TGCGCCAGCAGCCCTCCGGACGGGACAGGGCGGATTAGAGAGACCCAGTACTTC.

This clonotype was seen at least ten times. This chain connects TRBV29-1 to TRBJ2-7; D not resolved. CDR3 length: 12 amino acids. V gave up 4 bases and J gave up 2 bases, with 9 bases separating them. Per germline, CDR1 SQVTM and CDR2 ANQGSEA. CDR3: CSVAVGPYEQYF. The DNA for the CDR3 is TGCAGCGTTGCCGTAGGGCCCTACGAGCAGTACTTC.

This clonotype showed up just a few times. A much larger clone lies one base from this, so it may be a read error. The chain carries TRBV5-1 and TRBJ2-4; D gene ambiguous. Germline CDR1 is SGHRS and CDR2 is YFSETQ. V shed 0 bases and J shed 14 bases, with 9 bases lying between them. The CDR3 contains 11 residues. The CDR3 nucleotides read TGCGCCAGCAGCTTGGGAGGAGTTAAGTACTTC. It is translated as CASSLGGVKYF. The variable domain in full, with the rest retrieved from reference TRBV5-1 and TRBJ2-4, is KAGVTQTPRYLIKTRGQQVTLSCSPISGHRSVSWYQQTPGQGLQFLFEYFSETQRNKGNFPGRFSGRQFSNSRSEMNVSTLELGDSALYLCASSLGGVKYFGAGTRLSVL.

This clonotype occurred many times. The CDR3 region is CASSAKLTSGGQETQYF. The CDR3 DNA reads as TGTGCCAGCAGTGCAAAACTGACTAGCGGGGGACAAGAGACCCAGTACTTC. The chain employs TRBV6-1 and TRBJ2-5, with TRBD2 matching over 12 bases. V lost 4 bases, J lost 2 bases, and 8 bases stayed unmatched. From germline, CDR1 is MNHNS and CDR2 SASEGT. The CDR3 loop spans 17 amino acids.

This clonotype was seen more than once but under ten times. The chain uses TRBV6-5 and TRBJ2-7; no clear D. The ends were cut back, 2 bases at V and 9 bases at J, with 8 bases in the middle. Germline lookup yields CDR1 MNHEY and CDR2 SVGAGI. This CDR3 has 11 residues. CDR3 sequence (DNA): TGTGCCAGCAGTTACGGTGGTTGGCAGTACTTC. Translated: CASSYGGWQYF.